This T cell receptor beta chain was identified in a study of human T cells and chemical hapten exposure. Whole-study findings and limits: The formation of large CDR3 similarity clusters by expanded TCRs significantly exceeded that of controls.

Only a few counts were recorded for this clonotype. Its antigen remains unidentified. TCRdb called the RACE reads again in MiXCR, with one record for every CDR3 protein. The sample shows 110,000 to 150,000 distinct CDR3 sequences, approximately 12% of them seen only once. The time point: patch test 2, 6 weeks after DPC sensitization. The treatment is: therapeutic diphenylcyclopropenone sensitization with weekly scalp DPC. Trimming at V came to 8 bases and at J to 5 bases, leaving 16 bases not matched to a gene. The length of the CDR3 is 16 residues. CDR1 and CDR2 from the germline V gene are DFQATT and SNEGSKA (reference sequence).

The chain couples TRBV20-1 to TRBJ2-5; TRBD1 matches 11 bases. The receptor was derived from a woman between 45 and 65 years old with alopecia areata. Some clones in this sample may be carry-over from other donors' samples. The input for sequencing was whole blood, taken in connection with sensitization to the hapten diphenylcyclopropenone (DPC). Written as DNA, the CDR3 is TGCAGTCCAACCCAGCGGACAGGGGGCCTGGGGGAGACCCAGTACTTC. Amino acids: CSPTQRTGGLGETQYF.